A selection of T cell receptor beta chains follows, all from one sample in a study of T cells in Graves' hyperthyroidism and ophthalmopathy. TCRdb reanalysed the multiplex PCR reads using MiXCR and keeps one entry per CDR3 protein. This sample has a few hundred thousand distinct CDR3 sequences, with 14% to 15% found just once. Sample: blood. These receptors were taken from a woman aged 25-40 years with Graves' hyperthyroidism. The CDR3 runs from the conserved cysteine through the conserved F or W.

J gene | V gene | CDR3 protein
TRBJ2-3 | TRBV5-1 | CASTNRGQTTADTQYF
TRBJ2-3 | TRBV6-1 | CASSERAGPADTQYF
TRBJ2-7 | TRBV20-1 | CSARVGGLGLSYEQYF
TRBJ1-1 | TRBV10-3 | CAISDGTEAFF
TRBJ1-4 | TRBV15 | CATSVQIGDQLFF
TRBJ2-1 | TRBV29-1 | CSVDSPPSVSEQFF
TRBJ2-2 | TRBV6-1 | CASRKEAGANTGELFF
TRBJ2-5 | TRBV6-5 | CASSYTAGGREYF
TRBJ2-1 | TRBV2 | CASRGGLAEYNEQFF
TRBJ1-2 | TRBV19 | CASSISLQGYYGYTF
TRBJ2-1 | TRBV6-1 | CATMGASSYNEQFF
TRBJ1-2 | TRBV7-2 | CASSLGGQGKIYGYTF
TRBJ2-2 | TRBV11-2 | CASSALPRRTTTGELFF
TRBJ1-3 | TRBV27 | CASSPVGLARNTIYF
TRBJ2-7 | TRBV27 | CASSHEADTYEQYF
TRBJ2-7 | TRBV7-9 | CASSSNTRGRSYEQYF
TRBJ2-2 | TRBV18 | CASSRRDLSGELFF
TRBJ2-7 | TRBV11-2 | CASSLDPWDRGRYSEQYF
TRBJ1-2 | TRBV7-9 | CASSPEESYGYTF
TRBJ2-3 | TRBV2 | CASSGGETRGRLAVQTDTQYF
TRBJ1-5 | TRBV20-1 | CSARDWGRDRVDQPQHF
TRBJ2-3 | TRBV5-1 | CASSSRDRTDTQYF
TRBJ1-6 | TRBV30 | CAWSVQIMDNSPLHF
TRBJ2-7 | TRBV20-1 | CSASPGGRTYEQYF
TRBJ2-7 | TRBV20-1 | CSASLRGPSYEQYF
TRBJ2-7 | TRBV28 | CASSGTRASGFGEQYF
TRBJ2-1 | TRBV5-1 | CASSRTGGHNEQFF
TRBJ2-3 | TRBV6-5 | CASSYWAATDTQYF
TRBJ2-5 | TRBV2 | CASNPTRTGQETQYF
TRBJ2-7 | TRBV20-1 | CSASREPIAYEQYF
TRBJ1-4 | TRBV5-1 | CASSLVGVRAGEKLFF
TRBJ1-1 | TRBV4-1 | CASSQEATGTGFNTEAFF
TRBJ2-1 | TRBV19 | CASNSGHYNEQFF
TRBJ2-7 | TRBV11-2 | CASSFDGQRGEQYF
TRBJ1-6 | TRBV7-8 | CASSFPSGVNSPLHF
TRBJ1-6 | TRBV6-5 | CASSYQGKTNSPLHF
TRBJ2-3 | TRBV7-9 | CASSLSASGNTDTQYF
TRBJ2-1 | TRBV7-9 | CASSYQLAGENNEQFF
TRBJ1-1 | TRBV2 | CASSRTGTGNTEAFF
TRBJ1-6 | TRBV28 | CASSRDSHNSPLHF
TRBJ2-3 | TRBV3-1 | CASSHSSTDTQYF
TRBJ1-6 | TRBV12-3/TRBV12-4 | CASRGQGMDSPLHF
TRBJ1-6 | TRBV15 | CATSRDLRTGGSYNSPLHF
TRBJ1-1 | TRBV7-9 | CASSRSAGLYTEAFF
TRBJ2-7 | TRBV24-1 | CATSDTTGTDAYEQYF
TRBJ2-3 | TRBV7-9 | CASSSNSRKITDTQYF
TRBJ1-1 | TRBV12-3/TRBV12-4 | CASSTPGEAFF